The 8 T cell receptor beta chains in this list originate from one sample, sequenced in a study of cytomegalovirus exposure and HLA in healthy donors. PCR involved 60 Vbeta and 13 Jbeta primers. Profiled with immunoSEQ multiplex PCR; TCRdb holds only in-frame clones, not every one. The sample holds 220,000 or so clones, 82% seen once. The specimen was PBMCs. All receptors derive from a middle-aged woman in good health and CMV-seronegative.

The chain is built from TRBV4-1 and TRBJ1-4, with TRBD1 as a possible D gene (6 bases). Germline CDR1 MGHRA, CDR2 YSYEKL. V was cut by 8 bases and J by 0 bases, with 13 bases left in between. The CDR3 has 15 residues. The CDR3: CASSPKGATNEKLFF. CDR3 nucleotides: TGCGCCAGCTCACCAAAGGGGGCAACTAATGAAAAACTGTTTTTT.

The V gene is TRBV6-5, the J gene TRBJ1-2, with 7 bases matching TRBD1. The V gene end was trimmed by 6 bases and the J gene end by 2 bases; junction bases not matched to a gene: 0. The CDR3 is made up of 12 amino acids. The V gene's germline CDR1 is MNHEY and CDR2 SVGAGI. The CDR3 loop is CASRTGNYGYTF. The CDR3 region has the DNA TGTGCCAGCAGGACAGGGAACTATGGCTACACCTTC.

The chain recombines TRBV27 with TRBJ2-1, with 9 bases matching TRBD1. Germline V gene sequence: CDR1 MNHEY, CDR2 SMNVEV (reference sequence). CDR3 length: 15 residues. J was trimmed by 3 bases and V by 1 base; bases with no gene match: 1. The DNA of the CDR3 is TGTGCCAGCAGTTTATTGGGACAGGGCTACAATGAGCAGTTCTTC. This encodes CASSLLGQGYNEQFF.

The CDR3 loop reads CASSGRVGAYEQYF. CDR3 DNA sequence: TGTGCCAGCAGCGGCAGGGTCGGAGCCTACGAGCAGTACTTC. This chain connects TRBV7-2 to TRBJ2-7; D is possibly TRBD1 (5 bases). This CDR3 contains 14 residues. Germline loops: CDR1 SGHTA, CDR2 FQGNSA. The V end was cut by 5 bases, the J end by 2 bases, with 13 bases between.

This chain connects TRBV28 to TRBJ2-4; TRBD1 matches 7 bases. There are 12 residues in the CDR3. CDR1 and CDR2 (germline): MDHEN, SYDVKM. The J segment lost 12 bases and the V segment lost 4 bases, leaving 6 bases of the junction unmatched. The CDR3 nucleotides are TGTGCCAGCAGTTCCGGACAGGCCCCTCAGTACTTC. It codes for CASSSGQAPQYF.

The V call is TRBV19, the J call TRBJ2-3, with D possibly TRBD2 on 5 matching bases. In germline, CDR1 is LNHDA, CDR2 SQIVND (reference sequence). The ends were cut back, 0 bases at V and 6 bases at J, with 16 bases in the middle. The CDR3 sequence is 16 residues long. Here the CDR3 DNA reads TGTGCCAGTAGTATAGACAGGACTTCTCCTTGGGATACGCAGTATTTT. Translated, it gives CASSIDRTSPWDTQYF.

The V call is TRBV27, the J call TRBJ1-4, with 10 bases identical to TRBD1. V lost 8 bases, J lost 2 bases, and 8 bases stayed unmatched. This CDR3 has 16 amino acids. The germline V gene encodes CDR1 MNHEY and CDR2 SMNVEV (reference sequence). CDR3 nucleotide sequence: TGTGCCAGCGGGCGACAGGGGGCTACGACTAATGAAAAACTGTTTTTT. Amino acids: CASGRQGATTNEKLFF.

The chain joins TRBV6-4 to TRBJ2-6; D may be TRBD1 (6 bases). V lost 5 bases and J 0 bases, leaving 11 bases between the germline ends. The CDR3 runs 16 residues. Germline values: CDR1 MRHNA, CDR2 SNTAGT. CDR3 in amino acids: CASSQEDSSGANVLTF. The CDR3 DNA is TGTGCCAGCAGTCAAGAGGACAGCTCTGGGGCCAACGTCCTGACTTTC.